This paragraph reports one TCR beta chain. Antigen specificity is unknown. The sample originates from a study of OX40 agonist ivuxolimab in advanced cancers. Study background: Participants, around 80% male, averaged roughly 60 years of age, ranging from roughly 20 to 80. Three partial responders included one hepatocellular carcinoma patient and two cutaneous melanoma patients. Findings and caveats of the study: A proportion of nonresponders additionally exhibited low normalized T-cell clonal expansion.

The germline gives CDR1 LGHNT, CDR2 FRNRAP. V lost 6 bases and J lost 1; bases outside the gene matches: 3. This CDR3 has 14 amino acids. Clones were sequenced by immunoSEQ multiplex PCR, and TCRdb holds only the in-frame ones, with some missing. The repertoire has 60,000 to 70,000 clones, about nine tenths of them found once; the top ten carry 4% to 5%. The sample in question was CD4+ or CD8+ T cells sorted from blood, obtained in a trial of the OX40 agonist ivuxolimab. V usage is TRBV12-5 and J usage is TRBJ1-1; TRBD1 matches 9 bases. The TCR comes from an adult with an advanced solid tumor such as melanoma, head and neck, liver or kidney cancer. DNA for the CDR3: TGTGCTAGTGGACGGGGACAGGGGAACACTGAAGCTTTCTTT. Translation gives CASGRGQGNTEAFF.